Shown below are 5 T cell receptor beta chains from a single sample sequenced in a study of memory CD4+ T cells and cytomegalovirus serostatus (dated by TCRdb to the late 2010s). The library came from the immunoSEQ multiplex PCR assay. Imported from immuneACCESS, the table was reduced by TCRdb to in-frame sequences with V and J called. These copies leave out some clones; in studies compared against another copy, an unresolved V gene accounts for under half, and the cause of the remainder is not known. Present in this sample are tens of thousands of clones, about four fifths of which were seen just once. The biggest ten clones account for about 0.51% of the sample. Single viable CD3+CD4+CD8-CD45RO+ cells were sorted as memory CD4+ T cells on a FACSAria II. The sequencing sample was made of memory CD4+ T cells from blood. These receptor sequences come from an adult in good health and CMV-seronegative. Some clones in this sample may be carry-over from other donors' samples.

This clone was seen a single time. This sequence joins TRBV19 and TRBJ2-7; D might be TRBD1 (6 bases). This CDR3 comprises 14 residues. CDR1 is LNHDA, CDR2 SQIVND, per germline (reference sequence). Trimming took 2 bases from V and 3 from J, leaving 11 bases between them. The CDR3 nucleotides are TGTGCCAGTAGTATAACAGGGAACCTCTACGAGCAGTACTTC. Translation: CASSITGNLYEQYF.

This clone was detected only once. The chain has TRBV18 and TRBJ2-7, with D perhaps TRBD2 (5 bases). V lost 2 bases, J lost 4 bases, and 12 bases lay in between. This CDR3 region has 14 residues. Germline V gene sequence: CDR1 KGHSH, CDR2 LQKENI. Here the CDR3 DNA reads TGTGCCAGCTCACCAGAGATCCGGGGATACGAGCAGTACTTC. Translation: CASSPEIRGYEQYF.

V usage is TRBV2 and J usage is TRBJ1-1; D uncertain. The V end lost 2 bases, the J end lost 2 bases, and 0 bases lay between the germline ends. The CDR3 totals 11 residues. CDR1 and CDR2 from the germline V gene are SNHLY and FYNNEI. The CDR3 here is CASSENTEAFF. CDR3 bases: TGTGCCAGCAGTGAAAACACTGAAGCTTTCTTT.

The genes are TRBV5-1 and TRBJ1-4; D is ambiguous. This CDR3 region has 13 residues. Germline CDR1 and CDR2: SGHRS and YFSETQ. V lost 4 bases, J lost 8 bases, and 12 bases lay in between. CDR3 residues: CASSIRTDEKLFF. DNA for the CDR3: TGCGCCAGCAGCATACGGACGGACGAAAAACTGTTTTTT.

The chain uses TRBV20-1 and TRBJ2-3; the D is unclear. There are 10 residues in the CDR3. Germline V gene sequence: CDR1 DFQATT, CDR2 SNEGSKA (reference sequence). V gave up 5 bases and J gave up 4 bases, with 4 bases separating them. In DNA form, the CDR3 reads TGCAGTGCTGCGGCAGATACGCAGTATTTT. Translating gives CSAAADTQYF.